This passage covers 11 T cell receptor beta chains from one sample sequenced in a study of control samples from healthy donors and cancer patients. Data came from immunoSEQ multiplex PCR; TCRdb stores just in-frame clones and leaves some out. The table lists around 64,000 clones, over 85% of them singletons. The sequenced material came from PBMCs. All receptors come from a man aged 55-75 years with colorectal cancer.

V usage is TRBV30 and J usage is TRBJ1-1, with D perhaps TRBD1 (5 bases). CDR3 length: 11 amino acids. Germline CDR1 is GTSNPN and CDR2 is SVGIG (reference sequence). The V end lost 1 base, the J end lost 8 bases, and 8 bases lay between the germline ends. The DNA for the CDR3 is TGTGCCTGGAGTGGGGGCATCGAAGCTTTCTTT. Translating it yields CAWSGGIEAFF.

This chain uses TRBV12-3 or TRBV12-4 with TRBJ1-2, with D unresolved. The CDR3 covers 13 residues. The V and J ends lost 3 bases and 8 bases respectively, with 13 bases between them. CDR3 sequence (DNA): TGTGCCAGCAGTTTCGGGAGGGTGTGGGGCTACACCTTC. Translating gives CASSFGRVWGYTF.

The genes are TRBV9 and TRBJ2-5; 9 nucleotides line up with TRBD2. J gave up 5 bases and V 4 bases, and 12 bases lay outside the gene matches. Germline V gene sequence: CDR1 SGDLS, CDR2 YYNGEE. The length of the CDR3 is 16 residues. CDR3 DNA sequence: TGTGCCAGCAGCCCTGTGGGTAGCGGGGGTCTGGAGACCCAGTACTTC. Protein product: CASSPVGSGGLETQYF.

The rearrangement joins TRBV5-1 to TRBJ2-7; D uncertain. V was cut by 4 bases and J by 0 bases, with 5 bases left in between. This CDR3 is 12 amino acids long. CDR1 SGHRS and CDR2 YFSETQ come from the germline V gene. The CDR3 spells CASSLSSYEQYF. CDR3 DNA: TGCGCCAGCAGCCTAAGCTCCTACGAGCAGTACTTC.

This chain connects TRBV5-1 to TRBJ2-3; D call uncertain. Trimming pared 1 base from V and 3 bases from J, leaving 6 bases between. There are 13 residues in the CDR3. Germline V gene lookup returns CDR1 SGHRS and CDR2 YFSETQ. The CDR3 is CASSLWSTDTQYF. CDR3 nucleotide sequence: TGCGCCAGCAGCTTGTGGTCGACAGATACGCAGTATTTT.

CDR3 sequence (DNA): TGTGCCAGCAGCTTGGACAGGGGGAATTTTCAGCCCCAGCATTTT. Protein product: CASSLDRGNFQPQHF. The V gene is TRBV7-2, the J gene TRBJ1-5; 10 bases agree with TRBD1. V trimming: 3 bases; J trimming: 6 bases; junction bases outside the gene matches: 5. The germline CDR1 and CDR2 sequences are SGHTA and FQGNSA. The CDR3 totals 15 residues.

In this sample, this clone is medium-sized (0.01 to 0.1%). The chain recombines TRBV11-2 with TRBJ2-7; D is unclear. Germline CDR1 SGHAT, CDR2 FQNNGV. This CDR3 has 15 residues. Deletions cut 1 base from V and 0 bases from J, with 10 bases between. The CDR3, as DNA: TGTGCCAGCAGCTTAGTCCCCCAGAGCTCCTACGAGCAGTACTTC. It translates to CASSLVPQSSYEQYF.

The chain links TRBV19 to TRBJ1-1; weak D call: TRBD1 (5 bases). The V gene's germline CDR1 is LNHDA and CDR2 SQIVND (reference sequence). The CDR3 covers 14 residues. V was clipped by 3 bases and J by 2 bases, with 10 bases between them. CDR3 DNA sequence: TGTGCCAGTAGTATTGACAGAGTAAACACTGAAGCTTTCTTT. It specifies CASSIDRVNTEAFF. Complete variable domain (other parts from reference TRBV19 and TRBJ1-1): DGGITQSPKYLFRKEGQNVTLSCEQNLNHDAMYWYRQDPGQGLRLIYYSQIVNDFQKGDIAEGYSVSREKKESFPLTVTSAQKNPTAFYLCASSIDRVNTEAFFGQGTRLTVV.

The J gene is TRBJ1-6, the V gene TRBV6-5; D not resolved. The V end was cut by 0 bases, the J end by 2 bases, with 8 bases between. The CDR3 is 16 amino acids. Germline assignment: CDR1 MNHEY and CDR2 SVGAGI. CDR3 amino acids: CASSYSGEAYNSPLHF. The DNA for the CDR3 is TGTGCCAGCAGTTACTCTGGGGAGGCCTATAATTCACCCCTCCACTTT.

The V gene is TRBV28, the J gene TRBJ2-2; D is unresolved. The CDR3 is made up of 13 amino acids. V was trimmed by 1 base and J by 5 bases, leaving 5 bases between them. CDR1 and CDR2 (germline): MDHEN, SYDVKM. This chain's CDR3 is CASSLFGTGELFF. Written as DNA, the CDR3 is TGTGCCAGCAGTTTATTCGGGACCGGGGAGCTGTTTTTT.

The chain is built from TRBV9 and TRBJ2-7; TRBD2 aligns across 10 bases. Germline-derived CDR1 and CDR2 are SGDLS and YYNGEE. V trimming: 3 bases; J trimming: 5 bases; junction bases outside the gene matches: 11. The CDR3 is 16 amino acids. CDR3: CASSAHDLAGGDEQYF. DNA of the CDR3: TGTGCCAGCAGCGCCCACGACTTAGCGGGGGGTGACGAGCAGTACTTC.